The 13 T cell receptor beta chains in this list originate from one sample, sequenced in a study of shared clonotypes between healthy human individuals. Assay used: immunoSEQ multiplex PCR; TCRdb lists only in-frame clones, some missing. The top ten clones hold 10% of a sample with approximately 340,000 clones, more than 60% of them seen once. The specimen sequenced was memory CD4+ T cells sorted from blood. Subset defined: CD45RA-negative fraction. These receptor sequences come from a man aged 25 to 40 in good health.

The chain employs TRBV14 and TRBJ2-7; possible D gene TRBD2, 5 bases. V shed 1 base and J shed 3 bases, with 13 bases lying between them. Germline V gives CDR1 SGHDN, CDR2 FVKESK. The CDR3 is 15 amino acids. CDR3 bases: TGTGCCAGCAGCCAAGGAACTAGTTCGCACTACGAGCAGTACTTC. Encoded protein: CASSQGTSSHYEQYF.

This clone came up many times. V gene TRBV11-2 combines with J gene TRBJ2-7; D might be TRBD2 (5 bases). Germline lookup yields CDR1 SGHAT and CDR2 FQNNGV. Between the trimmed V and J ends, which lost 0 bases and 7 bases, there was a span of 22 bases. The CDR3 is 17 amino acids. CDR3 nucleotides: TGTGCCAGCAGCTTAGATGGAGGCGGGTCCACCACGCGGGAGCAGTACTTC. Its translation: CASSLDGGGSTTREQYF.

The chain carries TRBV7-8 and TRBJ2-3; tentative D call: TRBD2 (6 bases). CDR1 and CDR2 (germline): SGHVS, FQNEAQ. The CDR3 spans 16 residues. The V and J ends lost 6 bases and 2 bases respectively, with 18 bases between them. This chain's CDR3 is CASSFGGARDTDTQYF. The DNA for the CDR3 is TGTGCCAGCAGTTTTGGCGGGGCGCGGGACACAGATACGCAGTATTTT.

This chain joins TRBV10-1 and TRBJ2-2; D unresolved. The CDR3 contains 15 residues. V gave up 3 bases and J gave up 5 bases, with 13 bases separating them. CDR1 and CDR2 from the germline V gene are WNHNN and SYGVQD (reference sequence). The CDR3 nucleotides are TGCGCCAGCAGTGATGTGGGTGATATAACCGGGGAGCTGTTTTTT. Residues: CASSDVGDITGELFF.

The chain couples TRBV2 to TRBJ2-7; D might be TRBD1 (6 bases). CDR1 and CDR2 from the germline V gene are SNHLY and FYNNEI. The germline V and J ends were trimmed by 5 bases and 3 bases, with 11 bases remaining between them. This CDR3 region has 13 residues. The CDR3 DNA follows: TGTGCCAGCAGTTCTACAGGGAGCTACGAGCAGTACTTC. Protein product: CASSSTGSYEQYF.

This clone appeared a few times. The V call is TRBV27, the J call TRBJ2-1, with TRBD2 as a possible D gene (5 bases). Germline V gives CDR1 MNHEY, CDR2 SMNVEV (reference sequence). There are 14 residues in the CDR3. Trimming took 1 base from V and 6 from J, leaving 10 bases between them. CDR3 protein: CASSLLGRGNEQFF. CDR3 DNA sequence: TGTGCCAGCAGTTTATTAGGGAGAGGCAATGAGCAGTTCTTC.

This clone has a single count. The chain joins TRBV5-6 to TRBJ2-7; D may be TRBD1 (5 bases). Germline V lookup: CDR1 SGHDT, CDR2 YYEEEE. The germline V and J ends were trimmed by 0 bases and 2 bases, with 9 bases remaining between them. This CDR3 is 14 amino acids long. CDR3 in amino acids: CASSLASGPYEQYF. CDR3 nucleotide sequence: TGTGCCAGCAGCTTGGCCTCAGGGCCCTACGAGCAGTACTTC.

Notes on this clone: This CDR3 is also generated by other DNA sequences in the sample. CDR3 in DNA: TGCGCCAGCAGCCGAGGACTAGCGGGCGACAATGAGCAGTTCTTC. This gives the protein CASSRGLAGDNEQFF. The gene calls are TRBV4-3 and TRBJ2-1; TRBD2 aligns across 11 bases. Germline trimming cut 4 bases from V and 5 bases from J; bases unmatched to any gene: 4. The V gene's germline CDR1 is LGHNA and CDR2 YSLEER. CDR3 length: 15 residues.

This chain joins TRBV18 and TRBJ2-1; tentatively, D is TRBD2 (6 bases). The CDR3 has 14 amino acids. Trimming took 5 bases from V and 4 from J, leaving 12 bases between them. The germline gives CDR1 KGHSH, CDR2 LQKENI. In DNA form, the CDR3 reads TGTGCCAGCTCATCTACCGCGGGGTACAATGAGCAGTTCTTC. Translation: CASSSTAGYNEQFF. Using reference TRBV18 and TRBJ2-1 for the parts outside the CDR3, the full variable domain is NAGVMQNPRHLVRRRGQEARLRCSPMKGHSHVYWYRQLPEEGLKFMVYLQKENIIDESGMPKERFSAEFPKEGPSILRIQQVVRGDSAAYFCASSSTAGYNEQFFGPGTRLTVL.

The chain joins TRBV10-2 to TRBJ2-1; 7 bases match TRBD2. Germline V CDR1 and CDR2: WSHSY, SAAADI. V was pared by 7 bases and J by 7 bases, with 1 base of the junction left unmatched. The CDR3 is 11 residues long. DNA for the CDR3: TGCGCCAGCATGCGGGAGAATGAGCAGTTCTTC. Residues: CASMRENEQFF.

A few counts support this clone. CDR3: CASSQDLSSGNTIYF. CDR3 bases: TGCGCCAGCAGCCAAGATCTCAGCTCTGGAAACACCATATATTTT. V usage is TRBV4-1 and J usage is TRBJ1-3; D is undetermined. The V gene lost 0 bases and the J gene lost 0 bases, with 6 bases spanning the gap. Germline values: CDR1 MGHRA, CDR2 YSYEKL. The CDR3 is 15 residues long.

The V and J genes are TRBV10-3 and TRBJ2-1; D possibly matches TRBD1 or TRBD2 (6 bases each). Trimming stripped 6 bases from V and 4 bases from J, with 16 bases between. The CDR3 is made up of 15 amino acids. Germline V gene lookup returns CDR1 ENHRY and CDR2 SYGVKD. The CDR3 sequence: CAISHEGGGYNEQFF. The CDR3 DNA reads TGTGCCATCAGCCACGAGGGGGGAGGTTACAATGAGCAGTTCTTC.

About this clone itself: At the DNA level, this CDR3 is encoded by other sequences in the same sample as well. The chain links TRBV18 to TRBJ2-7; D not certain. Germline values: CDR1 KGHSH, CDR2 LQKENI. This CDR3 region has 13 residues. Trimming took 3 bases from V and 3 from J, leaving 9 bases between them. CDR3 bases: TGTGCCAGCTCACCTTCAAGTAGCTACGAGCAGTACTTC. This sequence encodes CASSPSSSYEQYF.